The clone carrying this T cell receptor (beta chain) was observed a handful of times. Antigen: not known. TCRdb fed the RT-PCR reads into MiXCR, producing one record per CDR3 protein. The sample lists about 620,000 distinct CDR3 sequences, 12% occurring once. This sample was included in a study of response to subunit inactivated influenza vaccine. Whole-study findings and limits: It was the authors' suggestion that each seasonal influenza vaccination recruits few new T cells.

This CDR3 has 16 amino acids. Trimming shortened V by 4 bases and J by 7 bases, and 20 bases separated the two germline ends. CDR1 SGHAT and CDR2 FQNNGV come from the germline V gene. The J gene is TRBJ2-1, the V gene TRBV11-2, with D possibly being TRBD2 (7 bases). This sequence was found in a man aged 50 to 59 who received an inactivated influenza vaccine. This sample comprised PBMCs from blood, obtained on the day of vaccination. Written as DNA, the CDR3 is TGTGCCAGCAGCTCCACCCGGGGGGCCGGGTTAAATGAGCAGTTCTTC. Translating gives CASSSTRGAGLNEQFF.